The entry below gives a single T cell receptor (beta chain) sequence along with its context. Its antigen is not known. This sample is part of a study of cytomegalovirus exposure and HLA in healthy donors. Broader study findings: According to a later analysis, donors in an Asian-associated ancestry cluster reportedly had fewer N-insertions than the approximately 670-donor mean.

PCR used 60 Vbeta primers and 13 Jbeta primers. Repertoires were generated with immunoSEQ multiplex PCR, while TCRdb's copy carries only in-frame clones and drops some. The sample records 110,000 to 150,000 clones, about four fifths being singletons. V shed 2 bases, J shed 4 bases, and the junction held 3 bases outside the gene matches. The V gene's germline CDR1 is KGHSH and CDR2 LQKENI. This CDR3 spans 14 amino acids. The chain uses TRBV18 and TRBJ1-1, with 8 bases matching TRBD1. The sequence derives from a woman aged 40 to 49 in good health and CMV-seropositive. Source material: PBMCs. The CDR3 sequence: CASSPDRGLTEAFF. The CDR3 DNA sequence: TGTGCCAGCTCACCAGACAGGGGTCTCACTGAAGCTTTCTTT.